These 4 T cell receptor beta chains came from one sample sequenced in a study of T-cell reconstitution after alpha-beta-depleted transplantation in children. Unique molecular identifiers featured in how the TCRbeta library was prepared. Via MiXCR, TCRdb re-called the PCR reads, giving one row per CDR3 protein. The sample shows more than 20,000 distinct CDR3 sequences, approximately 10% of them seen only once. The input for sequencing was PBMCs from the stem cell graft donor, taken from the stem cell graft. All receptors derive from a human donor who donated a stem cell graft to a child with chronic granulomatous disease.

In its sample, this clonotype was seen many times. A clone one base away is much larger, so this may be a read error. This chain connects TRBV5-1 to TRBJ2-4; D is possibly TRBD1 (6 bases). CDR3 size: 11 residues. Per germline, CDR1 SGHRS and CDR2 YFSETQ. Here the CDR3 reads CASKDRNSQYF. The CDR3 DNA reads TGCGCCAGCAAGGACAGAAACAGTCAGTACTTC.

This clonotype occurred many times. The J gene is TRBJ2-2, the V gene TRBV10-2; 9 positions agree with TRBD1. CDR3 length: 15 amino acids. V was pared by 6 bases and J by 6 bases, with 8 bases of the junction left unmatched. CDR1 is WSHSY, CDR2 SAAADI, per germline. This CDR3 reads CASRDRGKIAGELFF. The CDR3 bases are TGCGCCAGCAGAGACAGGGGGAAAATAGCCGGGGAGCTGTTTTTT.

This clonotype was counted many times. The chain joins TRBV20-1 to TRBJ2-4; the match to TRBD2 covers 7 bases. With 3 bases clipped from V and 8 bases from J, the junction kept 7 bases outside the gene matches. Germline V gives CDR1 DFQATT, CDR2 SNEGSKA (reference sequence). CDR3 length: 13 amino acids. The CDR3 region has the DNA TGCAGTGCTAGTCGCGGGAGCGGGGACATTCAGTACTTC. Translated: CSASRGSGDIQYF.

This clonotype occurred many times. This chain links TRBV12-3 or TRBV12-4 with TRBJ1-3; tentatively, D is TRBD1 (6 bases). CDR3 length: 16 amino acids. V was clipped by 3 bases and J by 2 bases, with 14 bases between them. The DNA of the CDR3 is TGTGCCAGCAGTTTGGGGGCGCGTTTGGCTGGAAACACCATATATTTT. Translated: CASSLGARLAGNTIYF.